This passage covers 10 T cell receptor beta chains from one sample sequenced in a study of beta chain features in type 1 diabetes. Their cognate antigens are unknown. Overall study results and limits: There was a moderate but significant shortening of TCRB CDR3s in all four CD4+ subsets of Type 1 diabetes patients.

Expressed TCRB transcripts were sequenced after all isolated RNA was converted to cDNA. Profiled with immunoSEQ multiplex PCR; TCRdb holds only in-frame clones, not every one. The table has 500,000 to 850,000 clones, over 12% seen once; the top ten hold 0.03% to 0.045%. Specimen: naive CD4+ T cells from blood. The receptors here all came from a man between 18 and 35 years old with type 1 diabetes.

The chain employs TRBV7-2 and TRBJ2-1; D gene uncertain. Germline CDR1 reads SGHTA; CDR2 reads FQGNSA. The V and J ends lost 0 bases and 9 bases respectively, with 12 bases between them. The CDR3 consists of 14 residues. CDR3 residues: CASSLALPPGEQFF. The CDR3 DNA follows: TGTGCCAGCAGCTTAGCCTTACCTCCCGGTGAGCAGTTCTTC.

This clone occurred a few times. Additional DNA sequences in this sample encode the identical CDR3. The chain uses TRBV5-1 and TRBJ2-5; 8 bases fit TRBD1. V shed 4 bases, J shed 4 bases, and the junction held 3 bases outside the gene matches. This CDR3 has 13 amino acids. Per the germline V gene, CDR1 is SGHRS and CDR2 is YFSETQ. The CDR3 reads CASSLGQGETQYF. In nucleotides, the CDR3 is TGCGCCAGCAGCCTTGGACAGGGAGAGACCCAGTACTTC.

The chain carries TRBV21-1 and TRBJ2-1; TRBD2 was called by the table and not checked on the DNA. TRBV21-1 is a pseudogene. This CDR3 comprises 18 residues. CDR3 sequence reads: CASSKGAQAGEIYNEQFF. CDR3 nucleotide sequence: TGTGCCAGCAGCAAAGGGGCGCAAGCGGGAGAAATCTACAATGAGCAGTTCTTC.

This clone has only a few counts. The chain uses TRBV5-4 and TRBJ2-3, with 8 bases aligning to TRBD1. The CDR3 loop spans 15 amino acids. The germline V gene encodes CDR1 SGHNT and CDR2 YYREEE (reference sequence). After removal of 4 bases from V and 2 bases from J, the junction contained 6 bases not matched to a gene. CDR3 coding DNA: TGTGCCAGCAGCGGCCGGGACAGGTCCACAGATACGCAGTATTTT. It specifies CASSGRDRSTDTQYF.

This clone was seen a handful of times. This rearrangement joins TRBV2 to TRBJ1-2; the D is unclear. The CDR3 has 13 residues. The V gene lost 7 bases and the J gene lost 4 bases, with 13 bases spanning the gap. The V gene's germline CDR1 is SNHLY and CDR2 FYNNEI. CDR3 sequence (DNA): TGTGCCAGCAACCTCATCGGCATCTATGGCTACACCTTC. This encodes CASNLIGIYGYTF.

V usage is TRBV5-5 and J usage is TRBJ1-2; D gene unclear. The CDR3 has 12 amino acids. V shed 0 bases and J shed 5 bases, with 5 bases lying between them. Germline assignment: CDR1 SGHKS and CDR2 YYEKEE (reference sequence). CDR3 loop: CASSLAEYGYTF. The CDR3 nucleotides read TGTGCCAGCAGCTTGGCCGAATATGGCTACACCTTC.

The chain has TRBV29-1 and TRBJ1-1, with TRBD1 matching over 9 bases. CDR1 is SQVTM, CDR2 ANQGSEA, per germline. The CDR3 sequence is 13 residues long. The junction had 6 bases not matched to a gene; V was cut back by 6 bases and J by 4 bases. The CDR3 region is CSVPGQGGTEAFF. CDR3 nucleotide sequence: TGCAGCGTGCCGGGACAGGGAGGCACTGAAGCTTTCTTT.

The chain links TRBV30 to TRBJ1-1; possible D gene TRBD1, 5 bases. Trimming stripped 0 bases from V and 5 bases from J, with 13 bases between. The CDR3 consists of 14 residues. The germline V gene has CDR1 GTSNPN and CDR2 SVGIG (reference sequence). The DNA of the CDR3 is TGTGCCTGGAGTGTAACTCTGGGGCGAACTGAAGCTTTCTTT. Translating gives CAWSVTLGRTEAFF.

This clone showed up just a few times. Here the CDR3 DNA reads TGCAGCGTTGGGGGCGAGGGGAATGAAAAACTGTTTTTT. Protein sequence: CSVGGEGNEKLFF. The V gene is TRBV29-1, the J gene TRBJ1-4; D perhaps matches TRBD1 (5 bases). This CDR3 is built from 13 residues. Germline V lookup: CDR1 SQVTM, CDR2 ANQGSEA. V lost 4 bases and J lost 5, with 11 bases in between.

The chain employs TRBV7-3 and TRBJ1-2; D perhaps matches TRBD1 (5 bases). CDR1 is SGHTA and CDR2 is FQGTGA in the germline V gene. The CDR3 has 14 amino acids. V shed 5 bases and J shed 0 bases, with 10 bases lying between them. Written as DNA, the CDR3 is TGTGCCAGCAGCCCGGTAGGGGCTAACTATGGCTACACCTTC. As protein: CASSPVGANYGYTF.